The rows below give T cell receptor beta chains drawn from one sample of a study of CD8 T cells in Susac syndrome. In TCRdb, the immunoSEQ multiplex PCR reads were re-called with MiXCR into one record per CDR3 protein. The sample contains a few hundred thousand distinct CDR3 sequences, about 96% of which appear only once. The specimen sequenced was CD4+ T cells from PBMCs. The receptors were gathered from a human donor with multiple sclerosis. Each CDR3 is given without its conserved first and last residue. Each record gives: clone size, V gene, J gene, CDR3 protein. Clone size is shown for a subset of rows, as once, few, many or a class of expanded clone.

>.|TRBV6-2/TRBV6-3|TRBJ2-7
ASLTLGVEQY
>.|TRBV20-1|TRBJ1-4
SANEKLF
>.|TRBV2|TRBJ1-5
ASATGNSNQPQH
>once|TRBV20-1|TRBJ2-7
SAGGTGSGEQY
>.|TRBV28|TRBJ1-1
ASSLWKNTEAF
>.|TRBV29-1|TRBJ2-4
SVVGDSNIQY
>.|TRBV11-3|TRBJ2-3
ASSLGIDTQY
>.|TRBV3-1|TRBJ1-2
ASSQAAGTGVGGYT
>.|TRBV30|TRBJ1-6
ALGRMDSPLH
>.|TRBV11-2|TRBJ2-2
ASSLNPGAGAYTGELF
>once|TRBV5-1|TRBJ2-1
ASSLSRRENEQF
>.|TRBV3-1|TRBJ1-1
ASSQDGTRNTEAF
>.|TRBV20-1|TRBJ2-1
SAGSLAGVSEQF
>.|TRBV20-1|TRBJ2-7
SAVQGGSYEQY
>.|TRBV11-2|TRBJ2-7
ASSQGALGHEQY
>once|TRBV29-1|TRBJ2-7
SVQGQSYEQY
>once|TRBV5-4|TRBJ1-1
ASSPTGTGGYTEAF
>once|TRBV3-1|TRBJ2-5
ASSPRDRGIQETQY
>.|TRBV20-1|TRBJ2-1
SPRTASSYNEQF
>.|TRBV20-1|TRBJ2-3
SADVGLDRGPDTQY
>.|TRBV29-1|TRBJ2-7
SVVGTSFEQY
>.|TRBV14|TRBJ1-6
ASSQGGVGSPLH
>.|TRBV5-6|TRBJ1-5
ASSLARPGNQPQH
>.|TRBV12-3/TRBV12-4|TRBJ2-1
ASSRLAGVPYNEQF
>.|TRBV5-1|TRBJ2-3
ASSPRIPTVTDTQY
>.|TRBV20-1|TRBJ2-1
SARDPRGSVEQF
>.|TRBV20-1|TRBJ2-5
SASNVAERGETQY
>.|TRBV2|TRBJ2-1
ASSVYRVGNEQF
>.|TRBV2|TRBJ2-5
ASRRDLGKETQY
>.|TRBV25-1|TRBJ1-2
ASSGPGGWYGYT
>once|TRBV20-1|TRBJ2-7
SAGPGLAPYEQY
>.|TRBV3-1|TRBJ2-5
ASSQFARVAETQY
>once|TRBV29-1|TRBJ2-5
GLAGVSETQY
>.|TRBV30|TRBJ2-1
AWSEVYGNEQF
>.|TRBV20-1|TRBJ1-2
SARDYRNANYGYT
>.|TRBV30|TRBJ2-5
AWSDFAGVQETQY
>.|TRBV20-1|TRBJ1-1
SATGQTVNTEAF
>.|TRBV7-9|TRBJ2-5
ASSQAAGVRETQY
>.|TRBV5-1|TRBJ2-1
ASSLDWFPSYNEQF
>.|TRBV15|TRBJ2-7
ATSRYEQY
>.|TRBV7-8|TRBJ1-1
ASSYGVNTEAF
>.|TRBV25-1|TRBJ1-1
TSSEYWQTNTEAF
>.|TRBV7-3|TRBJ1-1
ASSSGPNTEAF
>.|TRBV28|TRBJ2-5
ASSFGTSGRKGTQY
>.|TRBV29-1|TRBJ2-2
SVETGNTGELF
>.|TRBV24-1|TRBJ2-7
ATRRGGGEQY
>.|TRBV7-9|TRBJ2-1
ASSSTGVGNEQF
>.|TRBV7-9|TRBJ2-1
ASSSPPGLAGVYNEQF
>.|TRBV29-1|TRBJ2-1
SVEASGGFHEQF
>once|TRBV20-1|TRBJ2-3
SAREPLRSTDTQY
>.|TRBV5-4|TRBJ1-2
ASSNRMGGYT
>few|TRBV27|TRBJ2-6
ASSGISGANVLT
>.|TRBV28|TRBJ1-4
ASSFVGTTNEKLF